This T cell receptor beta chain was identified in a study of regulatory T cells in long-lasting Graves disease. Regarding time point: persistent/refractory GD, antithyroid drugs over 5 years with positive TRAb. Preparation of the TCR library used RNA extracted from PBMCs. There are many counts of this clonotype. CDR1 MNHEY and CDR2 SMNVEV come from the germline V gene (reference sequence). Trimming cost V 3 bases and J 1 base, with 12 bases left between them. The CDR3 has 15 residues. Both iRepertoire HTBI primers and Arm-PCR of CDR3 regions were used to build the TCR beta libraries. MiXCR was run by TCRdb on the multiplex PCR reads, yielding one entry per CDR3 protein. The repertoire consists of 300,000 to 500,000 distinct CDR3 sequences, with 20% to 25% occurring once and the leading ten covering around 20%.

The source was peripheral blood mononuclear cells (PBMCs), collected when the disease was refractory, from a patient treated with antithyroid drugs. The source is a female donor with Graves disease. The rearrangement joins TRBV27 to TRBJ1-1, with D tentatively TRBD1 (6 bases). The CDR3 reads CASSFQGLRNTEAFF. The CDR3 DNA sequence: TGTGCCAGCAGTTTCCAGGGGCTGAGGAACACTGAAGCTTTCTTT.